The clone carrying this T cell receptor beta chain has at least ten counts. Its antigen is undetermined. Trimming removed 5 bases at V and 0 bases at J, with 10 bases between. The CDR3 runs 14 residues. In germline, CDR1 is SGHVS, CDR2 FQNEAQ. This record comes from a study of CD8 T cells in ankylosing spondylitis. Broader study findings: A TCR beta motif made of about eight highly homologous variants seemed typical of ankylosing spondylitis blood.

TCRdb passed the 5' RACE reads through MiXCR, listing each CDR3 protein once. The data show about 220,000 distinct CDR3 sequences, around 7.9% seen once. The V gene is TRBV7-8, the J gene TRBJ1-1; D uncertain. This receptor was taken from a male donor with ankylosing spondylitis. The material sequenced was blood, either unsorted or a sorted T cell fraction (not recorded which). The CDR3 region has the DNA TGTGCCAGCAGCCTCCTTCCCATGAACACTGAAGCTTTCTTT. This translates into CASSLLPMNTEAFF.